These T cell receptor beta chains were read from a single sample in a study of shared clonotypes between healthy human individuals. Method: immunoSEQ multiplex PCR; TCRdb's copy keeps in-frame clones and lacks some. The sample records 1.6 million or so clones, approximately 98.5% being singletons. Sample: naive CD4+ T cells sorted from blood. The receptors derive from a man aged 30 to 45 in good health. CDR3s include the opening cysteine and the closing phenylalanine or tryptophan. Fields, in order: D gene, J gene, V gene, clone size, CDR3 length, CDR3 DNA, CDR3 protein. A D gene is named only where the DNA matches it firmly. Some rows have no size entry. The others give once, few or many, or a class for an expanded clone.

D: -
J: TRBJ1-5
V: TRBV15
size: -
length: 12
DNA: TGTGCCACCAGCCTTAAGAATCAGCCCCAGCATTTT
CDR3: CATSLKNQPQHF

D: -
J: TRBJ2-1
V: TRBV7-2
size: -
length: 13
DNA: TGTGCCAGCAGCCTGGACAGTAATAATGAGCAGTTCTTC
CDR3: CASSLDSNNEQFF

D: -
J: TRBJ1-5
V: TRBV5-4
size: -
length: 14
DNA: TGTGCCAGCAGCCGAGGGACGGATGATCAGCCCCAGCATTTT
CDR3: CASSRGTDDQPQHF

D: TRBD2
J: TRBJ2-1
V: TRBV2
size: -
length: 19
DNA: TGTGCCAGCAGTGACCGAACCCGACTAGCGGGAGTTTACAACAATGAGCAGTTCTTC
CDR3: CASSDRTRLAGVYNNEQFF

D: -
J: TRBJ2-2
V: TRBV10-1
size: -
length: 16
DNA: TGCGCCAGCAGTGAGTTAGGGGGACCCCTGACCGGGGAGCTGTTTTTT
CDR3: CASSELGGPLTGELFF

D: -
J: TRBJ2-5
V: TRBV18
size: -
length: 13
DNA: TGTGCCAGCTCACCAGTACCTCCGGAGACCCAGTACTTC
CDR3: CASSPVPPETQYF

D: -
J: TRBJ2-5
V: TRBV5-1
size: -
length: 15
DNA: TGCGCCAGCAGCCCGGGGATGGACTTTCAAGAGACCCAGTACTTC
CDR3: CASSPGMDFQETQYF

D: -
J: TRBJ1-1
V: TRBV14
size: -
length: 14
DNA: TGTGCCAGCAGCCAAGAACCGAGGAACACTGAAGCTTTCTTT
CDR3: CASSQEPRNTEAFF

D: -
J: TRBJ2-3
V: TRBV7-6
size: -
length: 16
DNA: TGTGCCAGCAGCGAGCTGCCGGGCCCCAGCACAGATACGCAGTATTTT
CDR3: CASSELPGPSTDTQYF

D: TRBD2
J: TRBJ2-1
V: TRBV7-6
size: -
length: 17
DNA: TGTGCCAGCAGCTTAGTGTCTAGCGGGAGGTTTAACAATGAGCAGTTCTTC
CDR3: CASSLVSSGRFNNEQFF

D: -
J: TRBJ2-1
V: TRBV7-7
size: few
length: 11
DNA: TGTGCCAGCAGCTTCAGCTATGAGCAGTTCTTC
CDR3: CASSFSYEQFF

D: -
J: TRBJ2-1
V: TRBV11-2
size: -
length: 14
DNA: TGTGCCAGCAGCCCTGGGACCATCTACAATGAGCAGTTCTTC
CDR3: CASSPGTIYNEQFF

D: -
J: TRBJ2-6
V: TRBV28
size: -
length: 15
DNA: TGTGCCAGCAGTTCAGGAAACTCTGGGGCCAACGTCCTGACTTTC
CDR3: CASSSGNSGANVLTF

D: -
J: TRBJ2-7
V: TRBV11-2
size: -
length: 16
DNA: TGTGCCAGCAGCTCGTATTTTCTAGGGGAAGGGTCCGAGCAGTACTTC
CDR3: CASSSYFLGEGSEQYF

D: TRBD2
J: TRBJ2-1
V: TRBV5-1
size: -
length: 15
DNA: TGCGCCAGCAGCCGGGGGACTAGCGGGACCAATGAGCAGTTCTTC
CDR3: CASSRGTSGTNEQFF

D: -
J: TRBJ2-7
V: TRBV30
size: -
length: 13
DNA: TGTGCCTGGAGTGTATATTCCGGGAACGAGCAGTACTTC
CDR3: CAWSVYSGNEQYF

D: TRBD1
J: TRBJ2-4
V: TRBV5-1
size: -
length: 13
DNA: TGCGCCAGCAGCTTGGCGGACAGGGGCATTCAGTACTTC
CDR3: CASSLADRGIQYF

D: TRBD2
J: TRBJ2-5
V: TRBV7-3
size: -
length: 15
DNA: TGTGCCAGCAGCCTAAGCGGGAGGGCAAGAGAGACCCAGTACTTC
CDR3: CASSLSGRARETQYF

D: -
J: TRBJ1-5
V: TRBV28
size: -
length: 16
DNA: TGTGCCAGCAGTTTACCCGGTTTGAAGGGGAATCAGCCCCAGCATTTT
CDR3: CASSLPGLKGNQPQHF

D: -
J: TRBJ1-1
V: TRBV7-7
size: -
length: 13
DNA: TGTGCCAGCAGTCAAATACTGAACACTGAAGCTTTCTTT
CDR3: CASSQILNTEAFF

D: -
J: TRBJ1-4
V: TRBV6-5
size: -
length: 15
DNA: TGTGCCAGCAGTAGGCACAGGGCCACTAATGAAAAACTGTTTTTT
CDR3: CASSRHRATNEKLFF

D: -
J: TRBJ1-2
V: TRBV13
size: once
length: 12
DNA: TGTGCCAGCAGCTCCACCGGCTATGGCTACACCTTC
CDR3: CASSSTGYGYTF

D: -
J: TRBJ2-7
V: TRBV7-3
size: -
length: 16
DNA: TGTGCCAGCAGCTTAATCAGGGGCTCGGTTTGCTACGAGCAGTACTTC
CDR3: CASSLIRGSVCYEQYF

D: -
J: TRBJ2-1
V: TRBV5-1
size: -
length: 12
DNA: TGCGCCAGCAGACCCGGGGTCAATGAGCAGTTCTTC
CDR3: CASRPGVNEQFF

D: -
J: TRBJ2-7
V: TRBV28
size: -
length: 14
DNA: TGTGCCAGCAGTTTAATGGCAGGGAGCTACGAGCAGTACTTC
CDR3: CASSLMAGSYEQYF

D: TRBD2
J: TRBJ2-7
V: TRBV7-7
size: -
length: 13
DNA: TGTGCTAGCAGCAAGCGGGAGGGCCTCGAGCAGTACTTC
CDR3: CASSKREGLEQYF

D: TRBD2
J: TRBJ2-7
V: TRBV7-2
size: -
length: 19
DNA: TGTGCCAGCAGCTTAGTGGGTGTGCTAGCGGGTTCCCTTACCTACGAGCAGTACTTC
CDR3: CASSLVGVLAGSLTYEQYF

D: TRBD1
J: TRBJ2-7
V: TRBV18
size: -
length: 15
DNA: TGTGCCAGCTCACCACAGACAGGGGGCACGGGGGAGCAGTACTTC
CDR3: CASSPQTGGTGEQYF

D: TRBD2
J: TRBJ2-1
V: TRBV5-4
size: -
length: 13
DNA: TGTGCCAGCAGCGAGGGACTAGCTTATGAGCAGTTCTTC
CDR3: CASSEGLAYEQFF

D: TRBD2
J: TRBJ2-7
V: TRBV5-1
size: -
length: 19
DNA: TGCGCCAGCAGCTCTTCAGCGGGAGGGCCTAGTTCGCAACCTGACGAGCAGTACTTC
CDR3: CASSSSAGGPSSQPDEQYF

D: TRBD2
J: TRBJ2-7
V: TRBV5-1
size: -
length: 15
DNA: TGCGCCAGCAGCCTCGGACTAGCGGGGTGGGACGAGCAGTACTTC
CDR3: CASSLGLAGWDEQYF